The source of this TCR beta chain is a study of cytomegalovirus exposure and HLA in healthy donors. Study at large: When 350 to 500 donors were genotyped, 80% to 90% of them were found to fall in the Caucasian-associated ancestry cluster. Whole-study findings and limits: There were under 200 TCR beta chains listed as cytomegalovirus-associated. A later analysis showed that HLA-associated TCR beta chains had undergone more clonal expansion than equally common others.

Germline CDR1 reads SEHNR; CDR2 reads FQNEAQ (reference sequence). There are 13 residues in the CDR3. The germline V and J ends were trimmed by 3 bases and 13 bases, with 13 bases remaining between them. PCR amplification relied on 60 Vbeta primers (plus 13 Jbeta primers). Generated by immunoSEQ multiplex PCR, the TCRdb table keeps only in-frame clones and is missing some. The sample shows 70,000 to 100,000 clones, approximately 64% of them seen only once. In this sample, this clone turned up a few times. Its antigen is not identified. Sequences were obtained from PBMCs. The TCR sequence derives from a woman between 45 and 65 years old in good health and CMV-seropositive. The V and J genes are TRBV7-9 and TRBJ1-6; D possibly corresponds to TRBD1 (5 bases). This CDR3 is CASSFDRQGPLHF. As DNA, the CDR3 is TGTGCCAGCAGCTTTGACCGCCAGGGTCCCCTCCACTTT.